This entry lists 8 T cell receptor beta chains sequenced from one sample in a study of cytomegalovirus exposure and HLA in healthy donors. Method: immunoSEQ multiplex PCR; TCRdb's copy keeps in-frame clones and lacks some. This repertoire shows 150,000 or so clones, around 87% found once; its top ten account for roughly 1.4%. Sample: PBMCs. The receptors originated from a woman in her twenties or thirties in good health and CMV-seronegative.

This clone was seen a handful of times. The V gene is TRBV30, the J gene TRBJ1-3; 9 bases line up with TRBD1. The length of the CDR3 is 15 residues. The V gene's germline CDR1 is GTSNPN and CDR2 SVGIG (reference sequence). V gave up 1 base and J gave up 1 base; unmatched junction bases: 2. This CDR3 is CAWSDRGRSGNTIYF. The DNA for the CDR3 is TGTGCCTGGAGTGACAGGGGGCGTTCTGGAAACACCATATATTTT.

V is TRBV7-2 and J is TRBJ1-2; the D gene is possibly TRBD1 (5 bases). The CDR3 totals 14 residues. CDR1 and CDR2 (germline): SGHTA, FQGNSA. The V end lost 1 base, the J end lost 3 bases, and 9 bases lay between the germline ends. The CDR3 reads CASSLGRGDYGYTF. CDR3 in DNA: TGTGCCAGCAGCTTAGGCCGGGGGGACTATGGCTACACCTTC.

This rearrangement joins TRBV6-1 to TRBJ2-3, with 10 bases aligning to TRBD1. The junction had 5 bases not matched to a gene; V was cut back by 6 bases and J by 5 bases. From germline, CDR1 is MNHNS and CDR2 SASEGT. The CDR3 consists of 14 residues. CDR3 loop: CASRGTGERDTQYF. CDR3 sequence (DNA): TGTGCCAGCAGAGGGACAGGGGAAAGAGATACGCAGTATTTT.

This clone was detected once. The V gene is TRBV12-5, the J gene TRBJ2-1, with D perhaps matching TRBD1 (5 bases). Germline V lookup: CDR1 LGHNT, CDR2 FRNRAP. This CDR3 comprises 16 residues. Trimming left V 0 bases short and J 4 bases short, with 13 bases between. The CDR3 DNA sequence: TGTGCTAGTGGTTTGGTAGGTAAGACAGTTTACAATGAGCAGTTCTTC. Amino acid sequence: CASGLVGKTVYNEQFF.

The count of this clone is one. This chain links TRBV7-9 with TRBJ1-6; TRBD1 matches at 8 bases. V shed 3 bases and J 6 bases; nucleotides not matched to a gene: 7. The germline V gene encodes CDR1 SEHNR and CDR2 FQNEAQ (reference sequence). The CDR3 is made up of 16 amino acids. The CDR3 region has the DNA TGTGCCAGCAGCTTCGAGGGACAGGAGGTTAATTCACCCCTCCACTTT. Its protein product is CASSFEGQEVNSPLHF.

This rearrangement joins TRBV7-9 to TRBJ2-7; 14 bases align to TRBD2. Germline lookup yields CDR1 SEHNR and CDR2 FQNEAQ (reference sequence). The CDR3 runs 19 residues. With 5 bases clipped from V and 2 bases from J, the junction kept 14 bases outside the gene matches. As DNA, the CDR3 is TGTGCCAGCAGCCCCGACGGGGGGACTAGCGGGGGAATCCCCTACGAGCAGTACTTC. Encoded protein: CASSPDGGTSGGIPYEQYF.

Comments on this clone: The same CDR3 can be traced to other DNA sequences in this sample. The chain is built from TRBV5-6 and TRBJ1-5; the match to TRBD1 covers 9 bases. Germline assignment: CDR1 SGHDT and CDR2 YYEEEE. The CDR3 is 15 residues long. The V gene end was trimmed by 3 bases and the J gene end by 2 bases; junction bases not matched to a gene: 3. The CDR3 DNA is TGTGCCAGCAGCTGGGGACAGGGAGGCAATCAGCCCCAGCATTTT. Protein: CASSWGQGGNQPQHF.

This clone was observed once. The rearrangement uses TRBV7-9 and TRBJ2-3, with D unresolved. The V end lost 5 bases, the J end lost 0 bases, and 3 bases lay between the germline ends. Germline assignment: CDR1 SEHNR and CDR2 FQNEAQ (reference sequence). The CDR3 sequence is 12 residues long. CDR3: CASSESTDTQYF. The CDR3 nucleotides read TGTGCCAGCAGCGAGAGCACAGATACGCAGTATTTT.